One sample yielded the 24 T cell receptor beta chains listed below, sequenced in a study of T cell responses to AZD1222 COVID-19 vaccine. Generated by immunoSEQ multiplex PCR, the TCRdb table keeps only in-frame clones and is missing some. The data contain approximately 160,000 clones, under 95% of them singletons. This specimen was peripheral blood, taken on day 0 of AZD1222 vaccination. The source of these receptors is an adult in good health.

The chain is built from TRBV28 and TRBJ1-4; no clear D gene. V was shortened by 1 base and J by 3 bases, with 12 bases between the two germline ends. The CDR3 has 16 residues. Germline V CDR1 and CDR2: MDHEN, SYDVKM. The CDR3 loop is CASSLSSVDPNEKLFF. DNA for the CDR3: TGTGCCAGCAGTTTATCTTCGGTTGATCCTAATGAAAAACTGTTTTTT.

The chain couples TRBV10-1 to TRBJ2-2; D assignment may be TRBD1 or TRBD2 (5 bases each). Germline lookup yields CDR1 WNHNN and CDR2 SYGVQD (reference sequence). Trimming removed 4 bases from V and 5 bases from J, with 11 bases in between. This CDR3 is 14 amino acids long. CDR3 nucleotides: TGCGCCAGCAGTGGGGGGAGTCGGACCGGGGAGCTGTTTTTT. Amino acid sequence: CASSGGSRTGELFF.

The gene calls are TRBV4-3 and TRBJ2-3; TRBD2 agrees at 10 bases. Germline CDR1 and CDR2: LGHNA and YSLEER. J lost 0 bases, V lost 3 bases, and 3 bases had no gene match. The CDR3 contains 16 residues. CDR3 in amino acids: CASSQGTSASTDTQYF. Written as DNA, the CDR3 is TGCGCCAGCAGCCAGGGGACTAGCGCAAGCACAGATACGCAGTATTTT.

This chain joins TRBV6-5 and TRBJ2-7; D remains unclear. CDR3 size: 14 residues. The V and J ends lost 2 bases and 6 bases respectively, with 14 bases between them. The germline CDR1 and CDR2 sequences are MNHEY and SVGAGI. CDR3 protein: CASSYSPESGEQYF. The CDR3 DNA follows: TGTGCCAGCAGTTACAGTCCCGAATCTGGCGAGCAGTACTTC.

The CDR3 loop is CATSDFGGSLGYTGELFF. The CDR3 nucleotides are TGTGCCACCAGTGATTTCGGGGGATCACTCGGCTACACCGGGGAGCTGTTTTTT. This chain uses TRBV24-1 with TRBJ2-2, with D possibly matching TRBD2 (6 bases). The ends were cut back, 1 base at V and 3 bases at J, with 17 bases in the middle. Germline CDR1 is KGHDR and CDR2 is SFDVKD. The CDR3 covers 18 residues.

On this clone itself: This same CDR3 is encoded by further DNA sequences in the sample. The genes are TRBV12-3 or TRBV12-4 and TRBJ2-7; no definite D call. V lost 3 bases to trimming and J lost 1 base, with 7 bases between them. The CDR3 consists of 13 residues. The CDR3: CASSFGGSYEQYF. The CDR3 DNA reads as TGTGCCAGCAGTTTTGGCGGATCCTACGAGCAGTACTTC.

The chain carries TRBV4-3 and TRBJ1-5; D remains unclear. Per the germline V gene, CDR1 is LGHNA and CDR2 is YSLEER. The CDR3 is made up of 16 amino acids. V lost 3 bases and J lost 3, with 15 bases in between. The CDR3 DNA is TGCGCCAGCAGCCATAGACTCGGGGAAGACAATCAGCCCCAGCATTTT. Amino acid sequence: CASSHRLGEDNQPQHF.

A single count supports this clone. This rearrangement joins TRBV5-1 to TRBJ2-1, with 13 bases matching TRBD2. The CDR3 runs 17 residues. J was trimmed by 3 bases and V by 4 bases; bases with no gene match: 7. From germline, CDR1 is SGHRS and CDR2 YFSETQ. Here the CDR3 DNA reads TGCGCCAGCAGCCCAGGACTAGCGGGAGTTTACTACAATGAGCAGTTCTTC. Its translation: CASSPGLAGVYYNEQFF.

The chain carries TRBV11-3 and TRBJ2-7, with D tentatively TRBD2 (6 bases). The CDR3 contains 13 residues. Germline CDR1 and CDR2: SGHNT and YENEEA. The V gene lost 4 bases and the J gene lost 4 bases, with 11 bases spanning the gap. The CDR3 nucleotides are TGTGCCAGCAGCTCGGACGGGGGATACGAGCAGTACTTC. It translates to CASSSDGGYEQYF.

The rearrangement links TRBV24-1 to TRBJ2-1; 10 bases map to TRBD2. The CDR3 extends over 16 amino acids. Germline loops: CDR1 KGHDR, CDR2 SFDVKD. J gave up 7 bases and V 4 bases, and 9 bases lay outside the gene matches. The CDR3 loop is CATSDPIAGGRNEQFF. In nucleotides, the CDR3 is TGTGCCACCAGTGACCCGATAGCGGGAGGTCGGAATGAGCAGTTCTTC.

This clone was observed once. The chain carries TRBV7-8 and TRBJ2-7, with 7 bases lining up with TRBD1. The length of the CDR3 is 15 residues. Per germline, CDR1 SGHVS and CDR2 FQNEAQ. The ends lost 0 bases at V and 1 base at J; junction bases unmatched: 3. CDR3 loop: CASSLAPGQSYEQYF. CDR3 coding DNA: TGTGCCAGCAGCTTAGCCCCGGGACAGTCCTACGAGCAGTACTTC.

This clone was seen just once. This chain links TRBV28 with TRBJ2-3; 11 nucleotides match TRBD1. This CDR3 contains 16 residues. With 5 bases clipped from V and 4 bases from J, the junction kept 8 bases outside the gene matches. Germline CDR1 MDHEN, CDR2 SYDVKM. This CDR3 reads CASSPLGQGAADTQYF. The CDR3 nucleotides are TGTGCCAGCAGTCCCCTCGGACAGGGGGCCGCAGATACGCAGTATTTT.

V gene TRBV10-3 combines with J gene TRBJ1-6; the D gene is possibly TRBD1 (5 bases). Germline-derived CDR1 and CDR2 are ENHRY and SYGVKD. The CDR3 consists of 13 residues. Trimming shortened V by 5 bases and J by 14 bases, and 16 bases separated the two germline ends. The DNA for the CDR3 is TGTGCCATCAGTACGGGACCGCCTCAAGCCCTCCACTTT. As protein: CAISTGPPQALHF.

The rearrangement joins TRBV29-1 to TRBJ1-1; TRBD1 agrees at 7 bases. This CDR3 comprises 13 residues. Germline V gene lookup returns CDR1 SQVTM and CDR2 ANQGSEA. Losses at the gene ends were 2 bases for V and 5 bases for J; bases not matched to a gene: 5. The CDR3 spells CSVEPTGVTEAFF. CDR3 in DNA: TGCAGCGTTGAACCCACAGGGGTTACTGAAGCTTTCTTT.

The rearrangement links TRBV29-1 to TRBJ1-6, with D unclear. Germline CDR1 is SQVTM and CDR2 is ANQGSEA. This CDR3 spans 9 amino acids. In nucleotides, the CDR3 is TGCAGTGAGTCGTCACCCCTCCACTTT. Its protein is CSESSPLHF.

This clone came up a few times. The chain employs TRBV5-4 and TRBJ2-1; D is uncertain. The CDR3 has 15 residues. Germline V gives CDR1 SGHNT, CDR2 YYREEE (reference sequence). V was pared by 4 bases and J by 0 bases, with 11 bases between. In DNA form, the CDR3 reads TGTGCCAGCAGCGACGCCAGGCGCTCCTACAATGAGCAGTTCTTC. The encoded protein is CASSDARRSYNEQFF. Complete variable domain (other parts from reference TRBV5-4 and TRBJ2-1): ETGVTQSPTHLIKTRGQQVTLRCSSQSGHNTVSWYQQALGQGPQFIFQYYREEENGRGNFPPRFSGLQFPNYSSELNVNALELDDSALYLCASSDARRSYNEQFFGPGTRLTVL.

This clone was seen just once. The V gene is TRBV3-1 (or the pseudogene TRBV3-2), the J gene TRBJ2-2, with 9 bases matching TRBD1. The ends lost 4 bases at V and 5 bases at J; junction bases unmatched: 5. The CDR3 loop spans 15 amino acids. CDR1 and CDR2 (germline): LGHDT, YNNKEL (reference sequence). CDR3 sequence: CASSPRQGGTGELFF. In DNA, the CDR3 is TGTGCCAGCAGCCCCAGACAGGGGGGGACCGGGGAGCTGTTTTTT.

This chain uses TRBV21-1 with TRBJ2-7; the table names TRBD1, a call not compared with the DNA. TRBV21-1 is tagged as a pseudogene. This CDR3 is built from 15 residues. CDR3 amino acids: CASSTQQVPSYEQYF. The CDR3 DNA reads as TGTGCCAGCAGCACACAACAGGTGCCTAGCTACGAGCAGTACTTC.

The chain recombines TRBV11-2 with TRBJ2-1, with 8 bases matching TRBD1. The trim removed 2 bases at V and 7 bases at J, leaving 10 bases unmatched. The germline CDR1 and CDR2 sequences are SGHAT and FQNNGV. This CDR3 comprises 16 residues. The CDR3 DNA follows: TGTGCCAGCAGCTTACTATCAGGGGGCTTTTTGAATGAGCAGTTCTTC. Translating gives CASSLLSGGFLNEQFF.

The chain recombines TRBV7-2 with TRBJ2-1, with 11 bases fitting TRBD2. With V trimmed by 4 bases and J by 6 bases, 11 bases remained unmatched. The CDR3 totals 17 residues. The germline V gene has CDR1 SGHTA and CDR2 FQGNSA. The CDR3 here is CASSSGPLAGAVNEQFF. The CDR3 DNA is TGTGCCAGCAGCTCAGGACCACTAGCGGGAGCCGTCAATGAGCAGTTCTTC.

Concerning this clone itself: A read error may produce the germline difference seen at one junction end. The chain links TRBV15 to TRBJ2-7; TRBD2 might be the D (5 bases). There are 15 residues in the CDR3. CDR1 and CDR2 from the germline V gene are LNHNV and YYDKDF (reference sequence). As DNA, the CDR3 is TGTGCCACCGGCAGCAGGACTTCCATGACCTACGAGCAGTACTTC. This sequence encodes CATGSRTSMTYEQYF.

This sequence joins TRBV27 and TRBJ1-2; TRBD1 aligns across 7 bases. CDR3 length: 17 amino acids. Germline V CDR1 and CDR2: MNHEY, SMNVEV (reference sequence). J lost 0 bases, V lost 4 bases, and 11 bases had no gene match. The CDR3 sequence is CASSYTRDSSSNYGYTF. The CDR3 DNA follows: TGTGCCAGCAGTTATACTAGGGACAGTTCTTCTAACTATGGCTACACCTTC.

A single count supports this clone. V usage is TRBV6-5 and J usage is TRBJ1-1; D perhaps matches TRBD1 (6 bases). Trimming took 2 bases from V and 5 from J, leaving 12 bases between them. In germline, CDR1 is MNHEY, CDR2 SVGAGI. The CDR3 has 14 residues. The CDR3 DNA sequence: TGTGCCAGCAGTTACCAGGGAAGGGGGACTGAAGCTTTCTTT. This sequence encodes CASSYQGRGTEAFF.

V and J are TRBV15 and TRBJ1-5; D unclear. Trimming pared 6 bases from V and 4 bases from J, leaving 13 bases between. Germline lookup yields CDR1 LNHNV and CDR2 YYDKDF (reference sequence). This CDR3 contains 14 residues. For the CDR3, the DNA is TGTGCCACCAGAACCGGACGATTGAATCAGCCCCAGCATTTT. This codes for CATRTGRLNQPQHF. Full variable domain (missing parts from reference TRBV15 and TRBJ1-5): DAMVIQNPRYQVTQFGKPVTLSCSQTLNHNVMYWYQQKSSQAPKLLFHYYDKDFNNEADTPDNFQSRRPNTSFCFLDIRSPGLGDTAMYLCATRTGRLNQPQHFGDGTRLSIL.